Shown below are 23 T cell receptor beta chains from a single sample sequenced in a study of Ad26.COV2.S vaccination and SARS-CoV-2 variants. TCRdb's copy holds only in-frame clones and misses some; the assay was immunoSEQ multiplex PCR. The sample lists hundreds of thousands of clones, around 87% occurring once. Regarding treatment: 19 received Ad26.COV2.S at low or high dose, single or two shots; about 5 received placebo; per-sample allocation not given. It was on day 63 after the first vaccine or placebo injection that samples were taken. The starting material was peripheral blood, obtained in a trial of Ad26.COV2.S vaccine versus placebo. The receptors stem from a person aged 18-60 years who received the Ad26.COV2.S COVID-19 vaccine or a placebo.

This clone came up once. This chain uses TRBV20-1 with TRBJ2-5, with D uncertain. This CDR3 has 12 residues. The V gene lost 3 bases and the J gene lost 5 bases, with 10 bases spanning the gap. Germline V gene data show CDR1 as DFQATT and CDR2 as SNEGSKA (reference sequence). DNA for the CDR3: TGCAGTGCTAGTAAGCTAGGGGAGACCCAGTACTTC. This translates into CSASKLGETQYF.

The chain carries TRBV7-2 and TRBJ2-1, with TRBD2 as a possible D gene (5 bases). Germline V gene lookup returns CDR1 SGHTA and CDR2 FQGNSA. CDR3 length: 16 amino acids. Trimming left V 1 base short and J 5 bases short, with 15 bases between. In DNA, the CDR3 is TGTGCCAGCAGCTTAGTTGTCCTAGCAGTCCACAATGAGCAGTTCTTC. Translating gives CASSLVVLAVHNEQFF.

In its sample, this clone was seen many times. The chain employs TRBV6-4 and TRBJ2-3; 8 nucleotides line up with TRBD2. The germline V gene encodes CDR1 MRHNA and CDR2 SNTAGT. This CDR3 comprises 16 residues. Trimming took 0 bases from V and 2 from J; bases not matched to a gene: 4. CDR3 loop: CASSDSTSGFTDTQYF. The CDR3 region has the DNA TGTGCCAGCAGTGACTCAACTAGCGGATTCACAGATACGCAGTATTTT.

This rearrangement joins TRBV29-1 to TRBJ2-7; 13 nucleotides agree with TRBD2. The CDR3 totals 14 residues. Trimming removed 6 bases from V and 4 bases from J; junction bases left unmatched: 6. Per the germline V gene, CDR1 is SQVTM and CDR2 is ANQGSEA. The CDR3 region is CSVIPGLAGYEQYF. CDR3 sequence (DNA): TGCAGCGTAATACCGGGACTAGCGGGGTACGAGCAGTACTTC.

This sequence joins TRBV7-2 and TRBJ2-2, with 9 bases identical to TRBD1. The J segment lost 6 bases and the V segment lost 5 bases, leaving 10 bases of the junction unmatched. Per germline, CDR1 SGHTA and CDR2 FQGNSA. The CDR3 is 16 amino acids. In DNA form, the CDR3 reads TGTGCCAGCAGCCTAGGACAGGGGTCAGGTTCCGGGGAGCTGTTTTTT. As protein: CASSLGQGSGSGELFF.

The chain couples TRBV5-1 to TRBJ2-3, with a possible D match to TRBD1 (6 bases). CDR1 is SGHRS, CDR2 YFSETQ, per germline. The CDR3 runs 12 residues. V gave up 4 bases and J gave up 6 bases, with 9 bases separating them. CDR3 DNA sequence: TGCGCCAGCAGCCCCGACAGGGATACGCAGTATTTT. This codes for CASSPDRDTQYF.

The rearrangement joins TRBV7-2 to TRBJ2-2; TRBD1 might be the D (5 bases). The CDR3 has 16 residues. CDR1 and CDR2 from the germline V gene are SGHTA and FQGNSA. Trimming stripped 5 bases from V and 6 bases from J, with 19 bases between. CDR3 coding DNA: TGTGCCAGCAGCCGGCTCACAGGTCTTGGGCCCGGGGAGCTGTTTTTT. As protein: CASSRLTGLGPGELFF.

The chain couples TRBV19 to TRBJ2-6; D is perhaps TRBD1 or TRBD2 (5 bases each). The CDR3 has 16 residues. Germline-derived CDR1 and CDR2 are LNHDA and SQIVND (reference sequence). Trimming stripped 6 bases from V and 0 bases from J, with 12 bases between. The CDR3 here is CASSRDGFSGANVLTF. CDR3 coding DNA: TGTGCCAGTAGCAGGGACGGATTCTCTGGGGCCAACGTCCTGACTTTC. Together with reference TRBV19 and TRBJ2-6, the CDR3 gives the full variable domain: DGGITQSPKYLFRKEGQNVTLSCEQNLNHDAMYWYRQDPGQGLRLIYYSQIVNDFQKGDIAEGYSVSREKKESFPLTVTSAQKNPTAFYLCASSRDGFSGANVLTFGAGSRLTVL.

J is TRBJ2-7 and V is TRBV15; 11 bases agree with TRBD2. Germline CDR1 is LNHNV and CDR2 is YYDKDF (reference sequence). This CDR3 region has 17 residues. Germline trimming cut 1 base from V and 4 bases from J; bases unmatched to any gene: 9. The CDR3 sequence is CATSRVRRLAGGYEQYF. CDR3 bases: TGTGCCACCAGCAGAGTAAGGCGGCTAGCGGGGGGATACGAGCAGTACTTC. The full variable domain, in which reference TRBV15 and TRBJ2-7 provide the parts outside the CDR3, is DAMVIQNPRYQVTQFGKPVTLSCSQTLNHNVMYWYQQKSSQAPKLLFHYYDKDFNNEADTPDNFQSRRPNTSFCFLDIRSPGLGDTAMYLCATSRVRRLAGGYEQYFGPGTRLTVT.

This clone came up once. The J gene is TRBJ1-2, the V gene TRBV30; 9 nucleotides line up with TRBD1. This CDR3 contains 14 residues. CDR1 is GTSNPN and CDR2 is SVGIG in the germline V gene (reference sequence). Germline trimming cut 2 bases from V and 4 bases from J; bases unmatched to any gene: 5. CDR3 in amino acids: CAWSLGQGLYGYTF. The CDR3 nucleotides read TGTGCCTGGAGTCTGGGACAGGGACTCTATGGCTACACCTTC.

This clone was recorded a few times. The chain carries TRBV2 and TRBJ1-1; TRBD1 matches at 12 bases. Looked up from germline, CDR1 is SNHLY and CDR2 is FYNNEI. V lost 6 bases to trimming and J lost 4 bases; unmatched junction nucleotides: 3. This CDR3 spans 14 amino acids. The CDR3 is CASRGQGAVTEAFF. CDR3 bases: TGTGCCAGCAGGGGACAGGGGGCTGTCACTGAAGCTTTCTTT. The full variable domain, with the rest looked up from reference TRBV2 and TRBJ1-1, is EPEVTQTPSHQVTQMGQEVILRCVPISNHLYFYWYRQILGQKVEFLVSFYNNEISEKSEIFDDQFSVERPDGSNFTLKIRSTKLEDSAMYFCASRGQGAVTEAFFGQGTRLTVV.

This sequence joins TRBV5-1 and TRBJ1-1; 10 positions match TRBD1. This CDR3 is built from 15 residues. J lost 11 bases, V lost 4 bases, and 14 bases had no gene match. The germline gives CDR1 SGHRS, CDR2 YFSETQ. The CDR3 sequence is CASSHTTRQGARAFF. The DNA for the CDR3 is TGCGCCAGCAGCCACACAACCCGACAGGGGGCACGGGCTTTCTTT.

The chain employs TRBV7-9 and TRBJ1-5; perhaps TRBD1 as D (5 bases). V lost 6 bases to trimming and J lost 6 bases, with 15 bases between them. CDR3 length equals 14 residues. Germline CDR1 and CDR2: SEHNR and FQNEAQ (reference sequence). The CDR3: CASSLQDTSQPQHF. For the CDR3, the DNA is TGTGCCAGCAGTCTACAGGACACGAGTCAGCCCCAGCATTTT. Based on the CDR3 plus reference TRBV7-9 and TRBJ1-5, the full variable domain is DTGVSQNPRHKITKRGQNVTFRCDPISEHNRLYWYRQTLGQGPEFLTYFQNEAQLEKSRLLSDRFSAERPKGSFSTLEIQRTEQGDSAMYLCASSLQDTSQPQHFGDGTRLSIL.

The genes are TRBV28 and TRBJ1-1; no definite D call. Germline V lookup: CDR1 MDHEN, CDR2 SYDVKM. The CDR3 is 14 residues long. V lost 3 bases, J lost 5 bases, and 13 bases lay in between. The CDR3 nucleotides read TGTGCCAGCAGTTTTCCTTCTCGTGGGACTGAAGCTTTCTTT. Its translation: CASSFPSRGTEAFF.

The V gene is TRBV6-1, the J gene TRBJ2-7; TRBD1 aligns across 7 bases. There are 17 residues in the CDR3. V lost 4 bases to trimming and J lost 2 bases; unmatched junction nucleotides: 14. Germline V gives CDR1 MNHNS, CDR2 SASEGT. The chain's CDR3 is CASSATLTTGAPYEQYF. For the CDR3, the DNA is TGTGCCAGCAGTGCGACCTTAACAACAGGGGCCCCCTACGAGCAGTACTTC.

J is TRBJ2-5 and V is TRBV27; the D call may be TRBD1 or TRBD2 (5 bases each). Trimming cost V 3 bases and J 1 base, with 12 bases left between them. The CDR3 has 15 amino acids. Germline V gene data show CDR1 as MNHEY and CDR2 as SMNVEV (reference sequence). In DNA form, the CDR3 reads TGTGCCAGCAGTTTGGCCGGGACCCCCCAAGAGACCCAGTACTTC. Translated: CASSLAGTPQETQYF.

The CDR3 loop is CAWSSPPSYSGNTIYF. CDR3 nucleotide sequence: TGTGCCTGGAGTTCCCCCCCGTCCTACTCTGGAAACACCATATATTTT. The gene calls are TRBV30 and TRBJ1-3, with unresolved D. The germline CDR1 and CDR2 sequences are GTSNPN and SVGIG (reference sequence). Trimming took 2 bases from V and 0 from J, leaving 14 bases between them. The CDR3 covers 16 residues.

The chain combines TRBV7-9 with TRBJ2-3, with unresolved D. The CDR3 has 18 amino acids. Germline loops: CDR1 SEHNR, CDR2 FQNEAQ (reference sequence). V dropped 5 bases and J dropped 2 bases, with 23 bases sitting between them. This CDR3 is CASSPRTGNPTNTDTQYF. Written as DNA, the CDR3 is TGTGCCAGCAGCCCCCGAACCGGTAACCCAACGAACACAGATACGCAGTATTTT.

The V and J genes are TRBV11-2 and TRBJ1-6, with D uncertain. CDR1 is SGHAT, CDR2 FQNNGV, per germline. The CDR3 spans 14 residues. The V end was cut by 3 bases, the J end by 13 bases, with 16 bases between. Here the CDR3 reads CASSLENEGGPLHF. As DNA, the CDR3 is TGTGCCAGCAGCTTGGAAAATGAGGGTGGTCCCCTCCACTTT.

J is TRBJ2-5 and V is TRBV20-1; TRBD2 is a possible D gene (5 bases). Germline-derived CDR1 and CDR2 are DFQATT and SNEGSKA (reference sequence). This CDR3 region has 17 residues. V was clipped by 3 bases and J by 1 base, with 21 bases between them. The CDR3 loop reads CSASSGSGGGLQETQYF. The DNA of the CDR3 is TGCAGTGCTAGTTCGGGGAGTGGCGGAGGCCTCCAAGAGACCCAGTACTTC.

CDR3 loop: CASSREAVYSYEQYF. The CDR3 DNA is TGTGCCAGCAGTCGGGAGGCGGTGTACTCCTACGAGCAGTACTTC. The chain is built from TRBV6-4 and TRBJ2-7; 7 nucleotides line up with TRBD2. Germline loops: CDR1 MRHNA, CDR2 SNTAGT. The CDR3 totals 15 residues. The V segment lost 5 bases and the J segment 0 bases; nucleotides outside the gene matches: 7.

The V gene is TRBV4-2, the J gene TRBJ2-2; 9 bases match TRBD2. In germline, CDR1 is LGHNA, CDR2 YNFKEQ. V gave up 0 bases and J gave up 4 bases; unmatched junction bases: 6. The length of the CDR3 is 17 residues. DNA for the CDR3: TGTGCCAGCAGCCAAGAAATAGCGGGGGCCTCCACCGGGGAGCTGTTTTTT. Its protein product is CASSQEIAGASTGELFF.

V is TRBV6-2 or TRBV6-3 and J is TRBJ1-5, with 8 bases lining up with TRBD1. V was clipped by 6 bases and J by 6 bases; unmatched bases: 10. Germline V gives CDR1 MNHEY, CDR2 SVGEGT. This CDR3 spans 15 amino acids. In DNA, the CDR3 is TGTGCCAGCAGCCTAGGACAGGGAGGGAGTCAGCCCCAGCATTTT. Protein sequence: CASSLGQGGSQPQHF.